A single sample is the source of the 9 T cell receptor beta chains below, sequenced in a study of T cells in Graves' hyperthyroidism and ophthalmopathy. The TCR beta CDR3 regions underwent amplification using RNA transcripts as the source. Researchers ran a first-round RT-PCR on the TCR CDR3 using the HTBI primer set. TCRdb itself ran the multiplex PCR reads through MiXCR, one entry per CDR3 protein. This table has just under 750,000 distinct CDR3 sequences, around a third appearing once. The sample comprised blood. Receptors originate from a woman aged 40 to 50 with Graves' hyperthyroidism.

This clonotype came up many times. The V gene is TRBV2, the J gene TRBJ1-6, with TRBD1 matching over 8 bases. V dropped 0 bases and J dropped 10; count of bases not matched to a gene: 11. This CDR3 is 17 amino acids long. Germline loops: CDR1 SNHLY, CDR2 FYNNEI. CDR3 in amino acids: CASSEAGGGQGRSPLHF. The CDR3 region has the DNA TGTGCCAGCAGTGAAGCTGGGGGCGGACAGGGAAGGTCACCCCTCCACTTT.

This clonotype was detected ten times or more. V usage is TRBV2 and J usage is TRBJ1-2, with 7 bases fitting TRBD1. CDR1 and CDR2 from the germline V gene are SNHLY and FYNNEI. V shed 7 bases and J 2 bases; nucleotides not matched to a gene: 7. CDR3 length: 14 residues. As DNA, the CDR3 is TGTGCCAGCACTAACCGGGACAGCAACTATGGCTACACCTTC. It specifies CASTNRDSNYGYTF.

At least ten counts were recorded for this clonotype. V gene TRBV7-8 combines with J gene TRBJ1-6; D uncertain. V shed 1 base and J shed 6 bases, with 13 bases lying between them. In germline, CDR1 is SGHVS, CDR2 FQNEAQ. The CDR3 has 16 residues. CDR3 nucleotide sequence: TGTGCCAGCAGCTTAGTGGTTGTGTCGCCTAATTCACCCCTCCACTTT. Its protein is CASSLVVVSPNSPLHF.

As to this clonotype: A much larger clone lies one base from this, so it may be a read error. The rearrangement joins TRBV10-3 to TRBJ2-7, with TRBD2 identical over 11 bases. In germline, CDR1 is ENHRY, CDR2 SYGVKD. The CDR3 covers 15 residues. V dropped 10 bases and J dropped 3; count of bases not matched to a gene: 11. CDR3 in DNA: TGTGCCAGCAGCGCACGGACTAGCGGGTACTACGAGCAGTACTTC. The encoded protein is CASSARTSGYYEQYF.

This clonotype was seen repeatedly, ten times or more. The chain couples TRBV10-3 to TRBJ2-5; D assignment may be TRBD1 or TRBD2 (7 bases each). CDR1 ENHRY and CDR2 SYGVKD come from the germline V gene. Trimming pared 0 bases from V and 3 bases from J, leaving 11 bases between. This CDR3 region has 15 residues. CDR3 nucleotides: TGTGCCATCAGTGAGTCGTCAGGGGGGGAAGAGACCCAGTACTTC. It yields the protein CAISESSGGEETQYF.

This clonotype came up a few times. This chain joins TRBV11-2 and TRBJ1-1; no clear D. The germline V and J ends were trimmed by 2 bases and 4 bases, with 14 bases remaining between them. The CDR3 extends over 15 amino acids. Germline lookup yields CDR1 SGHAT and CDR2 FQNNGV. The CDR3 bases are TGTGCCAGCAGCTTACTTCGGGGAGGTCGCACTGAAGCTTTCTTT. Residues: CASSLLRGGRTEAFF.

This clonotype showed up just a few times. The J gene is TRBJ2-7, the V gene TRBV19; the match to TRBD2 covers 11 bases. The germline CDR1 and CDR2 sequences are LNHDA and SQIVND (reference sequence). This CDR3 spans 17 amino acids. With 3 bases clipped from V and 2 bases from J, the junction kept 9 bases outside the gene matches. The CDR3 spells CASSIFSLAGETYEQYF. The CDR3 region has the DNA TGTGCCAGTAGTATCTTCTCACTAGCGGGGGAAACCTACGAGCAGTACTTC.

This chain joins TRBV19 and TRBJ2-2, with a weak D call TRBD2 (5 bases). Germline lookup yields CDR1 LNHDA and CDR2 SQIVND (reference sequence). The V gene lost 6 bases and the J gene lost 2 bases, with 10 bases spanning the gap. CDR3 size: 14 residues. CDR3 nucleotides: TGTGCCAGTAGGAAAGCGGCCAACACCGGGGAGCTGTTTTTT. The encoded protein is CASRKAANTGELFF.

In this sample, this clonotype turned up many times. The junction does not match germline at one end; this may be a read error. V is TRBV7-2 and J is TRBJ2-7; 8 bases are shared with TRBD1. Germline V gene sequence: CDR1 SGHTA, CDR2 FQGNSA. This CDR3 has 15 amino acids. The CDR3 sequence: CASSDSGETGASNSF. The CDR3, as DNA: TGTGCCAGCAGCGATTCCGGCGAGACAGGGGCGAGCAACTCCTTC.